The rows below give T cell receptor beta chains drawn from one sample of a study of shared clonotypes between healthy human individuals. Generated by immunoSEQ multiplex PCR, the TCRdb table keeps only in-frame clones and is missing some. The data contain about 2.3 million clones, about 92% of them singletons. Sequenced input: naive CD4+ T cells from PBMCs. Receptors were obtained from a man between 18 and 35 years old in good health. Some clones in this sample may be carry-over from other donors' samples. Both conserved end residues are part of each CDR3. The order of the fields is clone size, V gene, J gene, D gene, CDR3 DNA, CDR3 protein. D genes are given only for firm matches. Size is omitted from some rows. Given values are once, few, many or a class for expanded clones.

clone_size: once
v_call: TRBV11-2
j_call: TRBJ2-3
d_call: .
cdr3_nt: TGTGCCAGCAGCTTCGCTCAGAGCACAGATACGCAGTATTTT
cdr3_aa: CASSFAQSTDTQYF

clone_size: .
v_call: TRBV28
j_call: TRBJ1-4
d_call: .
cdr3_nt: TGTGCCAGCAGTTTTAGGTCAACTAATGAAAAACTGTTTTTT
cdr3_aa: CASSFRSTNEKLFF

clone_size: .
v_call: TRBV27
j_call: TRBJ2-3
d_call: .
cdr3_nt: TGTGCCAGCAGTTTCTTACACACAGATACGCAGTATTTT
cdr3_aa: CASSFLHTDTQYF

clone_size: .
v_call: TRBV10-3
j_call: TRBJ2-1
d_call: TRBD2
cdr3_nt: TGTGCCATCAGCGGGGGGGGAAGTGAGCAGTTCTTC
cdr3_aa: CAISGGGSEQFF

clone_size: .
v_call: TRBV6-5
j_call: TRBJ2-1
d_call: TRBD2
cdr3_nt: TGTGCCAGCAGTTCCGCGGGGGGGCTTACTGTGCAGTTCTTC
cdr3_aa: CASSSAGGLTVQFF

clone_size: .
v_call: TRBV10-3
j_call: TRBJ1-1
d_call: .
cdr3_nt: TGTGCCATCAGTGAGTCGTCCGGCAGGGGATTGAACACTGAAGCTTTCTTT
cdr3_aa: CAISESSGRGLNTEAFF

clone_size: .
v_call: TRBV10-2
j_call: TRBJ2-3
d_call: .
cdr3_nt: TGCGCCAGCAGTGAGTTTGGGGCTAGCATTCAGGGTACGCAGTATTTT
cdr3_aa: CASSEFGASIQGTQYF

clone_size: .
v_call: TRBV11-2
j_call: TRBJ1-2
d_call: .
cdr3_nt: TGTGCCAGCAGCTTAGGGGTCCCAAGTGGGGGTAAAGATGGCTACACCTTC
cdr3_aa: CASSLGVPSGGKDGYTF

clone_size: few
v_call: TRBV4-1
j_call: TRBJ2-3
d_call: .
cdr3_nt: TGCGCCAGCAGCCAAGATCCGGGAGCAGATACGCAGTATTTT
cdr3_aa: CASSQDPGADTQYF

clone_size: .
v_call: TRBV30
j_call: TRBJ2-1
d_call: TRBD2
cdr3_nt: TGTGCCTGGAGTTCAGGACTAGCGGGAGAAAGCTCCTACAATGAGCAGTTCTTC
cdr3_aa: CAWSSGLAGESSYNEQFF

clone_size: .
v_call: TRBV2
j_call: TRBJ1-3
d_call: TRBD1
cdr3_nt: TGTGCCAGCAGTCTAGGACAGGGCTCTGGAAACACCATATATTTT
cdr3_aa: CASSLGQGSGNTIYF

clone_size: .
v_call: TRBV28
j_call: TRBJ1-2
d_call: TRBD1
cdr3_nt: TGTGCCATCGGGGGCCCATCGGGACAGGCTTATGGCTACACCTTC
cdr3_aa: CAIGGPSGQAYGYTF

clone_size: .
v_call: TRBV7-8
j_call: TRBJ2-7
d_call: .
cdr3_nt: TGTGCCAGCAGCCCCCCGGGAGATAGCTACGAGCAGTACTTC
cdr3_aa: CASSPPGDSYEQYF

clone_size: .
v_call: TRBV9
j_call: TRBJ2-5
d_call: .
cdr3_nt: TGTGCCAGCAGCGTTCATGGCAGGGAGACCCAGTACTTC
cdr3_aa: CASSVHGRETQYF

clone_size: .
v_call: TRBV2
j_call: TRBJ1-5
d_call: .
cdr3_nt: TGTGCCAGCAGTGGAGGGGAAAATCAGCCCCAGCATTTT
cdr3_aa: CASSGGENQPQHF

clone_size: .
v_call: TRBV7-6
j_call: TRBJ2-1
d_call: TRBD2
cdr3_nt: TGTGCCAGCAGCGTTGGACTAGCGGGAGAGAACAATGAGCAGTTCTTC
cdr3_aa: CASSVGLAGENNEQFF

clone_size: .
v_call: TRBV5-1
j_call: TRBJ2-2
d_call: .
cdr3_nt: TGCGCCAGCAGGCCGTGGCGGAACACCGGGGAGCTGTTTTTT
cdr3_aa: CASRPWRNTGELFF

clone_size: once
v_call: TRBV5-6
j_call: TRBJ1-1
d_call: TRBD1
cdr3_nt: TGTGCCAGCAGCTGGGGTCAGGGGGCCGGCACTGAAGCTTTCTTT
cdr3_aa: CASSWGQGAGTEAFF